This paragraph reports one T cell receptor beta chain. Germline CDR1 reads LNHNV; CDR2 reads YYDKDF (reference sequence). V shed 0 bases and J shed 5 bases, with 23 bases lying between them. The CDR3 spans 19 residues. Here immunoSEQ multiplex PCR was the method, and the copy in TCRdb shows in-frame clones only, minus some. The table includes 150,000 to 200,000 clones, under 80% detected once. This record belongs to a study of blood T cell repertoires in COVID-19. For the study at large: Sample material is recorded as cDNA or gDNA derived from T cells, B-cell-depleted T cells, or PBMCs.

Participants came from about two dozen US areas, aged roughly 18 to 89 years. Donors were grouped by their self-reported clinical history. The clonotype was recovered from a woman between 50 and 59 years old with acute COVID-19. Material: PBMCs or T cells enriched from blood (not recorded which). The V gene is TRBV15, the J gene TRBJ1-3, with D perhaps TRBD1 (6 bases). For the CDR3, the DNA is TGTGCCACCAGCAGAGAACCCGAAACAGGGAGTTTTGGCAGAAACACCATATATTTT. It specifies CATSREPETGSFGRNTIYF.